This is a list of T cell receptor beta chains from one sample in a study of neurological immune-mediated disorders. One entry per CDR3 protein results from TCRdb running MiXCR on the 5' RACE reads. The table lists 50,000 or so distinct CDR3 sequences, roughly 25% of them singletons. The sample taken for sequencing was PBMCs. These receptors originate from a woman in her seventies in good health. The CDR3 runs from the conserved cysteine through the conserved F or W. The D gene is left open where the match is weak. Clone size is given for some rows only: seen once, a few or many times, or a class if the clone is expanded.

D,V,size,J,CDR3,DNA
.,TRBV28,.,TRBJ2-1,CASSFRNEQFF,TGTGCCAGCAGTTTTAGGAATGAGCAGTTCTTC
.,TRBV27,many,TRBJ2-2,CASSLLGQNTGELFF,TGTGCCAGCAGTTTATTGGGACAGAACACCGGGGAGCTGTTTTTT
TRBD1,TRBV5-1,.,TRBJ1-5,CASSLTTGGNQPQHF,TGCGCCAGCAGCTTAACAACAGGGGGCAATCAGCCCCAGCATTTT
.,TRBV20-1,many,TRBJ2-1,CSAMKGGNSYNEQFF,TGCAGTGCTATGAAGGGAGGAAACTCCTACAATGAGCAGTTCTTC
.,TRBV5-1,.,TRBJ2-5,CASSSQGTSDFQETQYF,TGCGCCAGCAGCTCACAGGGAACTAGCGATTTCCAGGAGACCCAGTACTTC
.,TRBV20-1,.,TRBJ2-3,CSASRTSTDTQYF,TGCAGTGCTAGCCGGACTAGCACAGATACGCAGTATTTT
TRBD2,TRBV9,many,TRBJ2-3,CASSSLGGGGRADTQYF,TGTGCCAGCAGCTCATTAGGCGGAGGCGGGAGGGCAGATACGCAGTATTTT
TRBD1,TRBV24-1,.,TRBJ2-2,CASQGAGDTGELFF,TGTGCCTCCCAGGGGGCCGGTGACACCGGGGAGCTGTTTTTT
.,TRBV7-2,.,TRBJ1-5,CASSPGDDQPQHF,TGTGCCAGCAGCCCAGGGGACGATCAGCCCCAGCATTTT
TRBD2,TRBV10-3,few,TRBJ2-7,CAISEWSSGGREQYF,TGTGCCATCAGTGAGTGGTCTAGCGGGGGAAGGGAGCAGTACTTC
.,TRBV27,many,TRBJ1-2,CASSPLLSLAGDGYTF,TGTGCCAGCAGTCCTCTTTTGAGTTTGGCAGGAGATGGCTACACCTTC
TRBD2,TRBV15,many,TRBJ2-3,CATSVRLAGGTDTQYF,TGTGCCACCAGCGTCAGACTAGCGGGAGGCACAGATACGCAGTATTTT
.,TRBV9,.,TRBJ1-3,CASSVQAGNTIYF,TGTGCCAGCAGCGTTCAAGCTGGAAACACCATATATTTT
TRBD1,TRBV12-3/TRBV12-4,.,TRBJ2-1,CASIRDRGNEQFF,TGTGCCAGCATAAGGGACAGAGGCAATGAGCAGTTCTTC
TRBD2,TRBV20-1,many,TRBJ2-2,CSARTGGAGELFF,TGCAGTGCCAGGACCGGGGGGGCCGGGGAGCTGTTTTTT
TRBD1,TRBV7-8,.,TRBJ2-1,CASSLKGQGPYNEQFF,TGTGCCAGCAGCTTAAAGGGACAGGGCCCCTACAATGAGCAGTTCTTC
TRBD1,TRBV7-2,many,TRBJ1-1,CASSFGGTVMNTEAFF,TGTGCCAGCAGCTTTGGGGGGACAGTCATGAACACTGAAGCTTTCTTT
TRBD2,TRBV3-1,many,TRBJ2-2,CASSHFPSGGELFF,TGTGCCAGCAGCCACTTTCCTAGCGGCGGGGAGCTGTTTTTT
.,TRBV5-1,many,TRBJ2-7,CASSLGQLGYEQYF,TGCGCCAGCAGCTTGGGGCAGTTGGGTTACGAGCAGTACTTC
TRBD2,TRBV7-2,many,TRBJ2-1,CASSLAAGVFNEQFF,TGTGCCAGCAGCTTAGCTGCGGGAGTTTTTAATGAGCAGTTCTTC
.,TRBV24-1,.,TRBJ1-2,CATSGTDNYGYTF,TGTGCCACCAGCGGGACGGACAACTATGGCTACACCTTC
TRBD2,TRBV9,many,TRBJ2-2,CASSVVAGGPTGELFF,TGTGCCAGCAGCGTAGTTGCGGGAGGGCCGACCGGGGAGCTGTTTTTT
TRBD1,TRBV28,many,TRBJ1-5,CASSRGQGFQPQHF,TGTGCCAGCAGCCGGGGACAGGGGTTTCAGCCCCAGCATTTT
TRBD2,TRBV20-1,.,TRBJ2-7,CSASDGGEQYF,TGCAGTGCTAGTGACGGGGGGGAGCAGTACTTC
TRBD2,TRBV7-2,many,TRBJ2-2,CASSLEALAAGELFF,TGTGCCAGCAGCCTAGAGGCACTAGCGGCCGGGGAGCTGTTTTTT
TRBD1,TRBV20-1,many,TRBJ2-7,CSAKDRAGFYEQYF,TGCAGTGCTAAGGACAGGGCAGGGTTTTACGAGCAGTACTTC
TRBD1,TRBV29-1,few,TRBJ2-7,CSVASGTVSYEQYF,TGCAGCGTGGCATCCGGGACAGTCTCCTACGAGCAGTACTTC
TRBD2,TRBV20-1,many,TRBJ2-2,CSARSPSGSGELFF,TGCAGTGCTAGAAGTCCTAGCGGGTCGGGGGAGCTGTTTTTT
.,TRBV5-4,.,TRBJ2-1,CASSNLRGGFYNEQFF,TGTGCCAGCAGCAATCTCCGGGGAGGATTCTACAATGAGCAGTTCTTC
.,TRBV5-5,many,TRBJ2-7,CASSPTPTISYEQYF,TGTGCCAGCAGCCCCACCCCAACAATCTCCTACGAGCAGTACTTC
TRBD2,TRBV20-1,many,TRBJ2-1,CSANSGAYNEQFF,TGCAGTGCTAACAGCGGGGCCTACAATGAGCAGTTCTTC
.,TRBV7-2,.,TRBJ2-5,CASSSSGISETQYF,TGTGCCAGCAGCTCGTCAGGGATTTCGGAGACCCAGTACTTC
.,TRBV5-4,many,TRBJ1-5,CASSIQGIGNQPQHF,TGTGCCAGCAGCATCCAGGGAATCGGCAATCAGCCCCAGCATTTT
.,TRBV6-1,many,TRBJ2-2,CASTERWDIAGELFF,TGTGCCAGCACCGAAAGGTGGGATATCGCCGGGGAGCTGTTTTTT
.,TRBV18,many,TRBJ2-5,CASSPGETQYF,TGTGCCAGCTCACCGGGTGAGACCCAGTACTTC
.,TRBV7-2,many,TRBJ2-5,CASSLVGSSQETQYF,TGTGCCAGCAGCTTAGTTGGTAGCAGCCAAGAGACCCAGTACTTC
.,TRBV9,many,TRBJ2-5,CASSVGDAETQYF,TGTGCCAGCAGCGTAGGGGATGCGGAGACCCAGTACTTC
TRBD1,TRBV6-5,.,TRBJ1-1,CASKTGEAITEAFF,TGTGCCAGCAAAACAGGGGAGGCGATCACTGAAGCGTTCTTT
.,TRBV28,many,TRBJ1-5,CASGREGPNQPQHF,TGTGCCAGCGGGCGGGAGGGGCCCAATCAGCCCCAGCATTTT
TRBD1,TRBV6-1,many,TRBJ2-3,CATGGGRSTDTQYF,TGTGCCACAGGGGGCGGCAGGTCGACAGATACGCAGTATTTT
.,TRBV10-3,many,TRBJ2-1,CAISVDPLTGDEQFF,TGTGCCATCAGTGTGGACCCTCTTACGGGTGATGAGCAGTTCTTC
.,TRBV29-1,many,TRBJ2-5,CSVEGTAQETQYF,TGCAGCGTTGAAGGGACAGCCCAAGAGACCCAGTACTTC
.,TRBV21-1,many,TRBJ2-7,CASSKGGDKSRPYEQYF,TGTGCCAGCAGCAAAGGGGGGGACAAATCCCGGCCCTACGAGCAGTACTTC
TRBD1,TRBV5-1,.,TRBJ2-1,CASSLGQGAGEQFF,TGCGCCAGCAGCTTGGGACAGGGGGCAGGAGAGCAGTTCTTC
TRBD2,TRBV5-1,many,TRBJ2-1,CASSLRTSGDNEQFF,TGCGCCAGCAGCTTGAGGACTAGCGGGGACAATGAGCAGTTCTTC
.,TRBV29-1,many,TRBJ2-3,CSVELAAIRDTQYF,TGCAGCGTTGAATTGGCTGCTATCCGAGATACGCAGTATTTT
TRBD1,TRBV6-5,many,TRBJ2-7,CASSSGQGSGEQYF,TGTGCCAGCAGTTCAGGACAGGGTTCTGGCGAGCAGTACTTC
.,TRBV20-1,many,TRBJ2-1,CSASAGSSYNEQFF,TGCAGTGCTAGCGCGGGTAGCTCCTACAATGAGCAGTTCTTC
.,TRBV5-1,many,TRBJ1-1,CASSLGDTEAFF,TGCGCCAGCAGCCTGGGAGACACTGAAGCTTTCTTT
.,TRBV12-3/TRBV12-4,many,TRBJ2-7,CASSRQLFSYEQYF,TGTGCCAGCAGTCGGCAGCTCTTCTCCTACGAGCAGTACTTC
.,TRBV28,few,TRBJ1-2,CASGRGGLNYGYTF,TGTGCCAGCGGTCGTGGGGGACTGAACTATGGCTACACCTTC
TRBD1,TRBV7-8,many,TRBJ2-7,CASSLGTAGGPLTYEQYF,TGTGCCAGCAGCTTAGGTACGGCAGGGGGCCCTTTAACCTACGAGCAGTACTTC
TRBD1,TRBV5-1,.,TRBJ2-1,CASSFRDRGFDEQFF,TGCGCCAGCAGCTTCCGGGACAGGGGTTTCGATGAGCAGTTCTTC